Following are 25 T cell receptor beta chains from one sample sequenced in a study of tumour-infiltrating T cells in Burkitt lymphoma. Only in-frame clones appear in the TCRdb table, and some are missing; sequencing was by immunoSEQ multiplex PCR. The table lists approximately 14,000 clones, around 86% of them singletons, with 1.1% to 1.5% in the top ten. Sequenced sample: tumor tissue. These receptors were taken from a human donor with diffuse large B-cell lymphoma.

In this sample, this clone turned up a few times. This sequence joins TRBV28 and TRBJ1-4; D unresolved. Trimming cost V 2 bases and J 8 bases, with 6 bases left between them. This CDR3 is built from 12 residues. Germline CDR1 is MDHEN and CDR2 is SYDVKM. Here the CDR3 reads CASSLKLEKLFF. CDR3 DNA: TGTGCCAGCAGTTTAAAACTGGAAAAACTGTTTTTT.

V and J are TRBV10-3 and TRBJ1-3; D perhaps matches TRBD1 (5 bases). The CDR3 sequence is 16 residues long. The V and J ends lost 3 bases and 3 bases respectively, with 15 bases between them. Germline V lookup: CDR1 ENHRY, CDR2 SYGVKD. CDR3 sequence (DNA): TGTGCCATCAGTGACCCCGGAGGGGTTGGTGGAAACACCATATATTTT. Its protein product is CAISDPGGVGGNTIYF.

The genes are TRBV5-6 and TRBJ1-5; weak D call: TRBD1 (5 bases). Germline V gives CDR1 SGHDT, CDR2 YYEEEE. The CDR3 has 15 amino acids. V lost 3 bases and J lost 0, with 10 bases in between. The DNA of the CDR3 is TGTGCCAGCAGCTCGGGGCTTTATAGCAATCAGCCCCAGCATTTT. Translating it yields CASSSGLYSNQPQHF.

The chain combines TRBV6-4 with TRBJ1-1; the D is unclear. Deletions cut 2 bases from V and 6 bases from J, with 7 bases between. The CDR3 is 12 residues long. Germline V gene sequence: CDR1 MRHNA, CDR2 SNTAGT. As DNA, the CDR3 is TGTGCCAGCAGTGACGGTTTCTCTGAAGCTTTCTTT. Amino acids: CASSDGFSEAFF.

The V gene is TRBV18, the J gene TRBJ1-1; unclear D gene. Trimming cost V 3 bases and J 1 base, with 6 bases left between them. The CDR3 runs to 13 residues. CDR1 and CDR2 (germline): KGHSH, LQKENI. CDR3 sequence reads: CASSPTQNTEAFF. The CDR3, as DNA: TGTGCCAGCTCACCGACACAGAACACTGAAGCTTTCTTT.

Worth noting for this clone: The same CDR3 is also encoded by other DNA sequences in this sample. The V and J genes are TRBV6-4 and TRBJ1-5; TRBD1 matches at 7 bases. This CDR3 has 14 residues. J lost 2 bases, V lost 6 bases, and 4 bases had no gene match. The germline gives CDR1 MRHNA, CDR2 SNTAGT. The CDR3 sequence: CASREGARNQPQHF. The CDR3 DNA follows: TGTGCCAGCAGGGAGGGGGCTCGCAATCAGCCCCAGCATTTT.

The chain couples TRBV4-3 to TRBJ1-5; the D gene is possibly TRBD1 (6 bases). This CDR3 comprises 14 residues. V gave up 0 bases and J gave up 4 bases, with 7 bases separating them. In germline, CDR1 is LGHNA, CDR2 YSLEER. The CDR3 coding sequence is TGCGCCAGCAGCCAAGAGACAGGAAATCAGCCCCAGCATTTT. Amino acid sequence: CASSQETGNQPQHF.

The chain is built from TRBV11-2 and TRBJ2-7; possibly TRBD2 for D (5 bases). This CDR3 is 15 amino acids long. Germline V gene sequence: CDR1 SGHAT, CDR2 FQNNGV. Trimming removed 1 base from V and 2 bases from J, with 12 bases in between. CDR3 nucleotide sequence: TGTGCCAGCAGCTTAGGTTTCTACGGGGCCTACGAGCAGTACTTC. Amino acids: CASSLGFYGAYEQYF.

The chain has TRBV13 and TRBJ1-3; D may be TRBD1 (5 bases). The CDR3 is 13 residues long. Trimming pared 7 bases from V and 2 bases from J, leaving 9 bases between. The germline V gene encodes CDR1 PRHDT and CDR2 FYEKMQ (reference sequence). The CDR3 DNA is TGTGCCAGCACGTTCAGGGCTGGAAACACCATATATTTT. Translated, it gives CASTFRAGNTIYF.

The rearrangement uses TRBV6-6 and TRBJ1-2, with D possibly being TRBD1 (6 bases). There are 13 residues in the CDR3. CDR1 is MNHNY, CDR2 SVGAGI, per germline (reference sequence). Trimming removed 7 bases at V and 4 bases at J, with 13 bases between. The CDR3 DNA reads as TGTGCCAGCACCGAGACAGGTCTCTATGGCTACACCTTC. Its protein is CASTETGLYGYTF.

The CDR3 region is CASSLRGLDPNSPLHF. As DNA, the CDR3 is TGCGCCAGCAGCCTACGAGGCCTTGACCCTAATTCACCCCTCCACTTT. The rearrangement joins TRBV4-3 to TRBJ1-6; no reliable D call. In germline, CDR1 is LGHNA, CDR2 YSLEER. This CDR3 contains 16 residues. V shed 4 bases and J shed 6 bases, with 16 bases lying between them.

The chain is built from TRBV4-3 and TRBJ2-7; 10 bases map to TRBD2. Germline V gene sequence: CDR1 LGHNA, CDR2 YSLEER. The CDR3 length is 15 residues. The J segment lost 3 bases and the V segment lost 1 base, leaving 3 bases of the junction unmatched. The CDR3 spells CASSQGPSGSYEQYF. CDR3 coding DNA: TGCGCCAGCAGCCAAGGCCCTAGCGGGAGCTACGAGCAGTACTTC.

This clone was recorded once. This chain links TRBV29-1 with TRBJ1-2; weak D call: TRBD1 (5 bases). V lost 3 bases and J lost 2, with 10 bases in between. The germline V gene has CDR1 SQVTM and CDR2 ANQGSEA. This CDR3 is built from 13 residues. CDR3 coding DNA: TGCAGCGTTGACAGTAGGGGAAACTATGGCTACACCTTC. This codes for CSVDSRGNYGYTF.

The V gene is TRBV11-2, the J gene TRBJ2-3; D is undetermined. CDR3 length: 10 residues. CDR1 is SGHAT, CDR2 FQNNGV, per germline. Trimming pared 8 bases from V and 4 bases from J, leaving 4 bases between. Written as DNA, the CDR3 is TGTGCCAGCGCCTCAGATACGCAGTATTTT. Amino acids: CASASDTQYF.

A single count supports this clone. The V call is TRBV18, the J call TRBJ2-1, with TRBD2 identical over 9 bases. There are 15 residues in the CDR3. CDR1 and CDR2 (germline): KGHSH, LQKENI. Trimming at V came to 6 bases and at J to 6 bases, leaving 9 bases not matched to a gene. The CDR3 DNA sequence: TGTGCCAGCTCCCCGGGACTAGCTCTGGGCAATGAGCAGTTCTTC. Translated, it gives CASSPGLALGNEQFF.

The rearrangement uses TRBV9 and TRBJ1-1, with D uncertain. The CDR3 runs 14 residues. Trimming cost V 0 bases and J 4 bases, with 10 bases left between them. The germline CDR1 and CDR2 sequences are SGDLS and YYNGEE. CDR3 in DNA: TGTGCCAGCAGCGTAGAGGGCATACCCACTGAAGCTTTCTTT. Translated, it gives CASSVEGIPTEAFF.

The CDR3 region is CATQAGYGANVLTF. The DNA of the CDR3 is TGTGCCACCCAGGCAGGGTACGGGGCCAACGTCCTGACTTTC. V usage is TRBV19 and J usage is TRBJ2-6; D is possibly TRBD1 (5 bases). V was clipped by 10 bases and J by 4 bases, with 14 bases between them. Germline-derived CDR1 and CDR2 are LNHDA and SQIVND (reference sequence). The CDR3 extends over 14 amino acids. Full variable domain (missing parts from reference TRBV19 and TRBJ2-6): DGGITQSPKYLFRKEGQNVTLSCEQNLNHDAMYWYRQDPGQGLRLIYYSQIVNDFQKGDIAEGYSVSREKKESFPLTVTSAQKNPTAFYLCATQAGYGANVLTFGAGSRLTVL.

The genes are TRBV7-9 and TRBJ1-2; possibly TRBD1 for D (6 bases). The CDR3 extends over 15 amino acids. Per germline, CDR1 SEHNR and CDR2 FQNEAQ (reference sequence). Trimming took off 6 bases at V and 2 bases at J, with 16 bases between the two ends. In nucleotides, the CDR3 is TGTGCCAGCAGGTCAATGGACAGACTCAACTATGGCTACACCTTC. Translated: CASRSMDRLNYGYTF. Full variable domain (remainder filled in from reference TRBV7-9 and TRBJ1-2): DTGVSQNPRHKITKRGQNVTFRCDPISEHNRLYWYRQTLGQGPEFLTYFQNEAQLEKSRLLSDRFSAERPKGSFSTLEIQRTEQGDSAMYLCASRSMDRLNYGYTFGSGTRLTVV.

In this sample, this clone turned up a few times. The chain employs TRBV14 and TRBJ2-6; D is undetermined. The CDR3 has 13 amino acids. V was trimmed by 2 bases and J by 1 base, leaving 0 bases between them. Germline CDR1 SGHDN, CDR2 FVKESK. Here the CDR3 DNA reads TGTGCCAGCAGCCAATCTGGGGCCAACGTCCTGACTTTC. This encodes CASSQSGANVLTF.

DNA for the CDR3: TGTGCCAGTCGACTAGCGCCTTCCGGAGGGCAGTTCTTC. Translation: CASRLAPSGGQFF. This chain uses TRBV19 with TRBJ2-1; 8 nucleotides agree with TRBD2. The length of the CDR3 is 13 residues. V dropped 8 bases and J dropped 12; count of bases not matched to a gene: 12. Germline V CDR1 and CDR2: LNHDA, SQIVND (reference sequence).

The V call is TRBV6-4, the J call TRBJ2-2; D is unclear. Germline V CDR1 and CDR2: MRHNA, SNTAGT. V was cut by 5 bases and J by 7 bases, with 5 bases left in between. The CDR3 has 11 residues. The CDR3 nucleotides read TGTGCCAGCAGTCAAGGCGGGGAGCTGTTTTTT. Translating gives CASSQGGELFF.

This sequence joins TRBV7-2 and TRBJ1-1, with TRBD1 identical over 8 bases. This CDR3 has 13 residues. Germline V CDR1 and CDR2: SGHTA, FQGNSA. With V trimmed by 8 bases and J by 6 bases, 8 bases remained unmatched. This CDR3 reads CASGRDRGSEAFF. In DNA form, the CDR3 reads TGTGCCAGCGGACGTGACAGGGGTTCTGAAGCTTTCTTT.

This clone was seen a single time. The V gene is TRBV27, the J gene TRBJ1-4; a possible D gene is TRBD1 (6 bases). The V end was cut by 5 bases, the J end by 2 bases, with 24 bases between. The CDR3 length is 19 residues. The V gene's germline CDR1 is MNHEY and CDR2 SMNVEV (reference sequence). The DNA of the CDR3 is TGTGCCAGCAGTCCATCGGGGCTACTACAGGGCTTGACTAATGAAAAACTGTTTTTT. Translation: CASSPSGLLQGLTNEKLFF.

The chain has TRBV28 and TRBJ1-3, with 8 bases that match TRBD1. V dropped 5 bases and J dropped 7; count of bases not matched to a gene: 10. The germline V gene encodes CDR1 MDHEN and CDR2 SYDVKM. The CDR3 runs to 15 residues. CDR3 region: CASSGTGELPNTIYF. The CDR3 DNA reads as TGTGCCAGCAGTGGGACAGGCGAACTGCCTAACACCATATATTTT.

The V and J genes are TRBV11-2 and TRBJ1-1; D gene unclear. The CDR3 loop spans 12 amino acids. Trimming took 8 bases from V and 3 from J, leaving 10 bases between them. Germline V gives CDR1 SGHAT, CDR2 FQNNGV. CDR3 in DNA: TGTGCCAGCGGCCGCCCTCACACTGAAGCTTTCTTT. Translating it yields CASGRPHTEAFF.